This T cell receptor (beta chain) was sequenced for a study of regulatory T cells in long-lasting Graves disease. The length of the CDR3 is 14 residues. Looked up from germline, CDR1 is MDHEN and CDR2 is SYDVKM. Unmatched junction bases numbered 5, after V lost 6 bases and J lost 4 bases. Construction of TCR beta libraries relied on iRepertoire HTBI primers and on Arm-PCR targeting CDR3 regions. TCRdb passed the multiplex PCR reads through MiXCR, listing each CDR3 protein once. The table shows a few hundred thousand distinct CDR3 sequences, with 11% to 15% occurring only once. Time point here: newly diagnosed GD, antithyroid drugs for less than 3 months. The authors made the TCR library using RNA they extracted from PBMCs. These data were also filed under a second study, of T cells in Graves' hyperthyroidism and ophthalmopathy.

V is TRBV28 and J is TRBJ1-5, with 8 bases that match TRBD1. The TCR comes from a woman in her forties or fifties with Graves disease. The material sequenced was peripheral blood mononuclear cells (PBMCs), taken at new diagnosis, from a patient treated with antithyroid drugs. CDR3 in amino acids: CASRPGQANQPQHF. DNA for the CDR3: TGTGCCAGCAGGCCGGGACAGGCGAATCAGCCCCAGCATTTT.